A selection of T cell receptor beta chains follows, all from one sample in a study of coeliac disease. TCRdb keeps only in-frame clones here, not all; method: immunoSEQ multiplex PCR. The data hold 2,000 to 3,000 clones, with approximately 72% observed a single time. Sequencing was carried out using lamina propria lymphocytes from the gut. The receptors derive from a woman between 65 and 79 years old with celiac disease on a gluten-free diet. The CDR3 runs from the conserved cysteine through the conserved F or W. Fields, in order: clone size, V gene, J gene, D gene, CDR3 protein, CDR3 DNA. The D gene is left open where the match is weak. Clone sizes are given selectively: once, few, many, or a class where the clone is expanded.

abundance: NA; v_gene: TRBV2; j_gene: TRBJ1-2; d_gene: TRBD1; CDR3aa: CASNPTGAPMYGYTF; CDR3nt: TGTGCCAGCAACCCCACAGGGGCGCCGATGTATGGCTACACCTTC
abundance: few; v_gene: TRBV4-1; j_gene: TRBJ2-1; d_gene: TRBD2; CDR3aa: CASSHGGIEQFF; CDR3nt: TGCGCCAGCAGCCACGGGGGGATTGAGCAGTTCTTC
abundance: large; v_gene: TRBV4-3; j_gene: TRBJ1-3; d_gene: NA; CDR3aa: CASSQDSQGAGNTIYF; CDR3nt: TGCGCCAGCAGCCAAGATAGCCAGGGTGCTGGAAACACCATATATTTT
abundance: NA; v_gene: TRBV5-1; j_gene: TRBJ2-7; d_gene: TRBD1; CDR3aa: CASSRQGSYEQYF; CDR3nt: TGCGCCAGCAGCAGACAGGGCTCCTACGAGCAGTACTTC
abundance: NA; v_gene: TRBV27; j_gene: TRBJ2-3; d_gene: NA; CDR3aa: CASSLSGVQGRKTDTQYF; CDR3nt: TGTGCCAGCAGTTTATCCGGTGTCCAGGGAAGGAAAACAGATACGCAGTATTTT
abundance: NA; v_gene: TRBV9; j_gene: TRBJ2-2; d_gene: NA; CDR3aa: CASSVNRDTDTGELFF; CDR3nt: TGTGCCAGCAGCGTTAACAGGGATACGGACACCGGGGAGCTGTTTTTT
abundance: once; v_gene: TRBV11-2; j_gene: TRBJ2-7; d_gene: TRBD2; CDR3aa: CASGSRGGIAYEQYF; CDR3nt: TGTGCCAGCGGGAGTCGCGGGGGGATCGCCTACGAGCAGTACTTC
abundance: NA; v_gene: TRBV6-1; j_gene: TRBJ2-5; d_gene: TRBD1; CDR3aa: CASSWDRGVSETQYF; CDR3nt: TGTGCCAGCAGTTGGGACAGGGGAGTTTCAGAGACCCAGTACTTC
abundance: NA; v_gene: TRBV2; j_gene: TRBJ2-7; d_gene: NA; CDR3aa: CASTGPGPYEQYF; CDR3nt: TGTGCCAGCACAGGGCCGGGCCCCTACGAGCAGTACTTC
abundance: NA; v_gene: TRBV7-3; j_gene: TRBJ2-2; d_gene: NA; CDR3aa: CASSPRGGELFF; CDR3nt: TGTGCCAGCAGCCCTAGAGGCGGGGAGCTGTTTTTT
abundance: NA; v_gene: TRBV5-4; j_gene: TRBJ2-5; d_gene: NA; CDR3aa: CASSSSSEGETQYF; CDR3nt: TGTGCCAGCAGTTCCTCCTCCGAGGGCGAGACCCAGTACTTC
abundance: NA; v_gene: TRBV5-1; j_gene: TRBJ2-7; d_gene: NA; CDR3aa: CASTRGADSYEQYF; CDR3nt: TGCGCCAGCACTCGGGGGGCGGATAGTTACGAGCAGTACTTC
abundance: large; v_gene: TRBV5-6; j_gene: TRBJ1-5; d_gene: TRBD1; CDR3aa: CASSRLNRGYNNQPQHF; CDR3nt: TGTGCCAGCAGCAGACTTAACAGGGGTTATAACAATCAGCCCCAGCATTTT
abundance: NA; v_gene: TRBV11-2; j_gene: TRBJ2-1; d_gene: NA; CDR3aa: CASSLVSFEQFF; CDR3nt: TGTGCCAGCAGCTTAGTGTCTTTTGAGCAGTTCTTC
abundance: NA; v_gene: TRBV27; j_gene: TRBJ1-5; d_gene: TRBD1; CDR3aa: CATQDRGLNQPQHF; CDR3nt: TGTGCCACCCAGGACAGGGGGCTAAATCAGCCCCAGCATTTT
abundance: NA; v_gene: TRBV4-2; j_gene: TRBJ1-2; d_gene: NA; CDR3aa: CASSQATGFYGYTF; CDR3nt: TGTGCCAGCAGCCAGGCTACAGGGTTTTATGGCTACACCTTC
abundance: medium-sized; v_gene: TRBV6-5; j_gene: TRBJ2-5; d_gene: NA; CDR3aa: CASSFAPDIWETQYF; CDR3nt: TGTGCCAGCAGTTTCGCCCCGGACATATGGGAGACCCAGTACTTC
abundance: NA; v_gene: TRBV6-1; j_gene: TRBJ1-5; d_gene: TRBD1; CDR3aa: CASSGGGNQPQHF; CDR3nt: TGTGCCAGCTCAGGGGGCGGGAATCAGCCCCAGCATTTT
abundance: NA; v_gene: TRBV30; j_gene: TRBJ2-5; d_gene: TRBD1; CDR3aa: CAWSPSLTGRWDQYF; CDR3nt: TGTGCCTGGAGCCCCTCGCTGACAGGGCGGTGGGACCAGTACTTC
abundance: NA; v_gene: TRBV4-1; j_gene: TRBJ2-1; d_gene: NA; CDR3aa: CASSPGGREQFF; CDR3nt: TGCGCCAGCAGCCCAGGGGGGCGTGAGCAGTTCTTC
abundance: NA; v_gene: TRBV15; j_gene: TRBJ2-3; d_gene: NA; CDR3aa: CATSREGQGGRTDTQYF; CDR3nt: TGTGCCACCAGCAGAGAGGGCCAGGGGGGACGCACAGATACGCAGTATTTT
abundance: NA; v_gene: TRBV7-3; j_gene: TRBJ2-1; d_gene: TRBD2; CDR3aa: CASSLTGTSGGNEQFF; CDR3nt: TGTGCCAGCAGCTTAACCGGGACTAGCGGGGGCAATGAGCAGTTCTTC